This T cell receptor (beta chain) was identified in a study of siplizumab effects on memory and regulatory T cells. Points from the study as a whole: Naive T cells were seemingly more diverse than memory cells, and major contributions to the alloresponse seemed to be made by them.

Clones were read by immunoSEQ multiplex PCR, and TCRdb kept only the in-frame ones, dropping some. The table includes roughly 56,000 clones, around 97% detected once. Germline CDR1 reads MNHEY; CDR2 reads SMNVEV (reference sequence). This CDR3 is 14 amino acids long. Trimming cost V 5 bases and J 4 bases, with 12 bases left between them. This clone was observed once. Its antigen is not identified. The sequenced sample was naive CD8+ T cells sorted from blood. This receptor was identified in a human donor in good health. V and J are TRBV27 and TRBJ2-1; D uncertain. CDR3 bases: TGTGCCAGCAGTACTCAGACTGAGTACAATGAGCAGTTCTTC. Translating it yields CASSTQTEYNEQFF.